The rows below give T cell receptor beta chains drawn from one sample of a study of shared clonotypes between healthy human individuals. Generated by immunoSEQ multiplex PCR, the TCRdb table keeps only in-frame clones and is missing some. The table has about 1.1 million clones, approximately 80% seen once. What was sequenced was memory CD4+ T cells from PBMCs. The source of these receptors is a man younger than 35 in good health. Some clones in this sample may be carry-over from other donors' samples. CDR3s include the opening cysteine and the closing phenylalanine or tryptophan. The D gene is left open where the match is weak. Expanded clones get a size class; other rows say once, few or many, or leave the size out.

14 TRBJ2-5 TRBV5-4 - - CASSLEVSQETQYF TGTGCCAGCAGCTTGGAGGTCTCTCAAGAGACCCAGTACTTC
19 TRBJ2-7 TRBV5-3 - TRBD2 CARSPTEASGGNGVYEQYF TGTGCCAGAAGCCCTACCGAGGCTAGCGGGGGAAACGGGGTCTACGAGCAGTACTTC
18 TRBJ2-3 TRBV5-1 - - CASSRQGWAGGVTDTQYF TGCGCCAGCAGCCGCCAGGGTTGGGCGGGTGGAGTCACAGATACGCAGTATTTT
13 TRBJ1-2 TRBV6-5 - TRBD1 CASSQGQVGGYTF TGTGCCAGCAGTCAGGGACAGGTGGGGGGCTACACCTTC
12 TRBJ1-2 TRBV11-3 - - CASFLGVPGYTF TGTGCCAGTTTTCTAGGGGTCCCCGGCTACACCTTC
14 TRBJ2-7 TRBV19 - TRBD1 CASSRGQGSYEQYF TGTGCCAGTAGCAGGGGACAGGGCTCCTACGAGCAGTACTTC
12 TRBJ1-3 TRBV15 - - CATSRDGGTIYF TGTGCCACCAGCAGAGATGGTGGTACCATATATTTT
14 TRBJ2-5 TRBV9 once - CASRRGAEQETQYF TGTGCCAGCAGGAGGGGGGCAGAGCAAGAGACCCAGTACTTC
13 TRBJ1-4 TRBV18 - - CASSPGLSEKLFF TGTGCCAGCTCACCTGGACTGAGTGAAAAACTGTTTTTT
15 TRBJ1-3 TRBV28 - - CASTYGGGAGNTIYF TGTGCCAGCACCTACGGCGGGGGAGCCGGAAACACCATATATTTT
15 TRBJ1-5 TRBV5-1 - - CASSLGGTENQPQHF TGCGCCAGCAGCTTGGGTGGGACGGAGAATCAGCCCCAGCATTTT
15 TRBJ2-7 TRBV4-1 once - CASSQELSMGYEQYF TGCGCCAGCAGCCAAGAATTAAGTATGGGCTACGAGCAGTACTTC
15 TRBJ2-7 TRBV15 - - CATSTTRVFSYEQYF TGTGCCACCAGCACGACGCGGGTTTTCTCCTACGAGCAGTACTTC
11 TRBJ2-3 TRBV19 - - CANLSTDTQYF TGTGCCAATCTCAGCACAGATACGCAGTATTTT
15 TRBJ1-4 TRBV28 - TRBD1 CASSLNRGENEKLFF TGTGCCAGCAGTTTGAACAGGGGAGAGAATGAAAAACTGTTTTTT
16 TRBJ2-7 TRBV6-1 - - CASSVKGGRGSYEQYF TGTGCCAGCAGTGTAAAAGGGGGAAGGGGGTCCTACGAGCAGTACTTC
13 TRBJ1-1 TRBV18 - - CASSPVPNTEAFF TGTGCCAGCTCACCAGTTCCGAACACTGAAGCTTTCTTT
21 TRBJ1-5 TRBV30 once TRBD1 CAWSRSLTRDRGKYSNQPQHF TGTGCCTGGAGTCGGTCCCTGACACGGGACAGGGGGAAGTATAGCAATCAGCCCCAGCATTTT
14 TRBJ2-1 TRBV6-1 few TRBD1 CASRTGTGTNEQFF TGTGCCAGCAGAACCGGGACAGGCACCAATGAGCAGTTCTTC
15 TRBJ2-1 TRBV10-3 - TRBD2 CAISVGGSGGNEQFF TGTGCCATCAGTGTAGGAGGAAGCGGGGGGAATGAGCAGTTCTTC
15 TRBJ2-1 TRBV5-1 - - CASSLPANPYNEQFF TGCGCCAGCAGCTTGCCGGCCAATCCGTACAATGAGCAGTTCTTC
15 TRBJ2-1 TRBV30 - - CAWSPYGKTLGEQFF TGTGCCTGGAGTCCGTACGGGAAGACGCTCGGTGAGCAGTTCTTC
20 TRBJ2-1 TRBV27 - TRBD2 CASSSQGGQSTSGRIDEQFF TGTGCCAGCAGTTCACAGGGGGGACAGTCGACTAGCGGGAGGATCGATGAGCAGTTCTTC
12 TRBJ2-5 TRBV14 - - CASSPLGETQYF TGTGCCAGCAGCCCCCTCGGGGAGACCCAGTACTTC
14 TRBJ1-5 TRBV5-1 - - CASSLGSGGQPQHF TGCGCCAGCAGCTTGGGCAGCGGGGGTCAGCCCCAGCATTTT
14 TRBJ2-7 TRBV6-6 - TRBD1 CASSSTGVRYEQYF TGTGCCAGTAGTTCAACAGGGGTGAGGTACGAGCAGTACTTC
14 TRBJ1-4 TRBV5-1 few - CASSRGRTNEKLFF TGCGCCAGCAGCAGGGGACGGACTAATGAAAAACTGTTTTTT
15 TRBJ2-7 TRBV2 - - CASSAEPGTYYEQYF TGTGCCAGCAGTGCGGAACCAGGGACCTACTACGAGCAGTACTTC
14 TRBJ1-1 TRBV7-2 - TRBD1 CASSADRVYTEAFF TGTGCCAGCAGCGCGGACAGGGTGTACACTGAAGCTTTCTTT
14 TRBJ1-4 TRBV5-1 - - CASSRIYREEKLFF TGCGCCAGCAGCCGTATTTACAGGGAAGAAAAACTGTTTTTT
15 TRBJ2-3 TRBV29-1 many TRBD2 CSVGTSGRGGDTQYF TGCAGCGTAGGGACTAGCGGGAGAGGTGGAGATACGCAGTATTTT
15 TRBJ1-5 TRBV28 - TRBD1 CASSPSGTADQPQHF TGTGCCAGCAGTCCCTCCGGGACAGCCGATCAGCCCCAGCATTTT
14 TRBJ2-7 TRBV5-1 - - CGKGQGIWSYEQYF TGCGGGAAAGGGCAGGGTATTTGGTCCTACGAGCAGTACTTC
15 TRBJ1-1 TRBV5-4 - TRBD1 CASSLGGGADTEAFF TGTGCCAGCAGCTTGGGAGGGGGCGCGGACACTGAAGCTTTCTTT
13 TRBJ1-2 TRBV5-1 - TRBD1 CASSLGTVYGYTF TGCGCCAGCAGCCTGGGGACAGTGTATGGCTACACCTTC
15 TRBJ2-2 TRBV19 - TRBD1 CASSISTGGAGELFF TGTGCCAGTAGTATCAGCACAGGGGGTGCCGGGGAGCTGTTTTTT
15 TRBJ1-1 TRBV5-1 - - CASSPAAGANTEAFF TGCGCCAGCAGCCCGGCGGCGGGCGCGAACACTGAGGCTTTCTTT
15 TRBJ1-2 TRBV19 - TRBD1 CASTLGDGTGYGYTF TGTGCCAGTACCCTTGGAGACGGGACAGGATATGGCTACACCTTC
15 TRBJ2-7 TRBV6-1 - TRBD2 CASRKAGLAEYEQYF TGTGCCAGCAGAAAGGCGGGACTAGCGGAATACGAGCAGTACTTC
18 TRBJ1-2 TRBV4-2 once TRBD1 CASSRQTGVAGPNYSYTF TGTGCCAGCAGCCGCCAGACAGGGGTAGCGGGACCGAATTATAGCTACACCTTC
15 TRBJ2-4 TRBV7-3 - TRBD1 CASSFGQGMGDIQYF TGTGCCAGCAGCTTCGGACAGGGTATGGGGGACATTCAGTACTTC
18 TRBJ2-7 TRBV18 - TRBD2 CASSPPMLLAGKSYEQYF TGTGCCAGCTCACCACCGATGTTACTAGCGGGCAAATCCTACGAGCAGTACTTC
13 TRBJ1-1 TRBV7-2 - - CASSLAVLTEAFF TGTGCCAGCAGCTTAGCGGTTTTGACTGAAGCTTTCTTT
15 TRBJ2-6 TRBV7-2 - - CASSFGGPGANVLTF TGTGCCAGCAGCTTCGGGGGCCCTGGGGCCAACGTCCTGACTTTC
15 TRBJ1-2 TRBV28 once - CASTFSGFRGNGYTF TGTGCCAGCACTTTTTCAGGGTTTCGCGGCAATGGCTACACCTTC
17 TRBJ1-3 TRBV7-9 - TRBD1 CASNIPGTGTSGNTIYF TGTGCCAGCAATATCCCGGGGACAGGGACTTCTGGAAACACCATATATTTT
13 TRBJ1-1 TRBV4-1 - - CASSHTGVTEAFF TGCGCCAGCAGCCATACAGGAGTCACTGAAGCTTTCTTT
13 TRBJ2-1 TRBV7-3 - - CASSLLAYNEQFF TGTGCCAGCAGCTTACTAGCTTACAATGAGCAGTTCTTC
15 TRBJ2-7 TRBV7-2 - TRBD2 CASSLVAGGSYEQYF TGTGCCAGCAGCTTAGTAGCGGGAGGGTCCTACGAGCAGTACTTC
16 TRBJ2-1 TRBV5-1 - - CASSPDPGSNYNEQFF TGCGCCAGCAGCCCGGACCCAGGGAGCAACTACAATGAGCAGTTCTTC
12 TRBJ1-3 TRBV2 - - CATEEIGNTIYF TGTGCCACCGAAGAGATTGGAAACACCATATATTTT